This entry describes one T cell receptor (beta chain). As yet, its antigen is unknown. The entry originates in a study of lymphopenia after photon versus proton radiotherapy. Overall study findings and caveats: Post-nadir diversity loss with photons came from oligoclonal expansion, particularly CD8+ Temra cells. Under photons, naive T cells and diversity fell while effector/memory populations rose. Authors raise, but do not show, better survival with proton therapy.

There are 15 residues in the CDR3. The V and J ends lost 1 base and 4 bases respectively, with 14 bases between them. Germline V gene data show CDR1 as GTSNPN and CDR2 as SVGIG (reference sequence). Assay used: immunoSEQ multiplex PCR; TCRdb lists only in-frame clones, some missing. The table lists some 28,000 clones, 81% of them singletons. The sequence derives from a man aged 45-65 years with gastric cancer. The material sequenced was peripheral blood, taken from a patient treated with photon-based radiotherapy. V is TRBV30 and J is TRBJ1-5; D unresolved. CDR3 in DNA: TGTGCCTGGAGTGAAGCCTCATTATTGAATCAGCCCCAGCATTTT. Its translation is CAWSEASLLNQPQHF.